One sample yielded the 13 T cell receptor beta chains listed below, sequenced in a study of cytomegalovirus exposure and HLA in healthy donors. Both 60 Vbeta primers and 13 Jbeta primers went into the PCR. The protocol was immunoSEQ multiplex PCR, while the TCRdb copy is restricted to in-frame clones and leaves out a portion. This sample carries around 130,000 clones, 6.5% to 9.5% of them seen once, and the ten largest clones take under 7%. Sequencing was done on a sample of PBMCs. The receptor source for this set is a man aged 35 to 55 in good health and CMV-seronegative.

This chain's CDR3 is CAISPLGDEQYF. Written as DNA, the CDR3 is TGTGCCATCAGTCCCTTGGGAGACGAGCAGTACTTC. The chain couples TRBV10-3 to TRBJ2-7; tentative D call: TRBD2 (5 bases). From germline, CDR1 is ENHRY and CDR2 SYGVKD. There are 12 residues in the CDR3. V lost 5 bases, J lost 5 bases, and 10 bases lay in between.

As concerns this clone: Different DNA sequences within this sample yield the same CDR3. The chain links TRBV5-1 to TRBJ2-7, with D possibly TRBD1 on 5 matching bases. V was shortened by 4 bases and J by 6 bases, with 17 bases between the two germline ends. The germline CDR1 and CDR2 sequences are SGHRS and YFSETQ. CDR3 length: 14 amino acids. The CDR3 coding sequence is TGCGCCAGCAGCCCGGGCCAGGGTGTCCTCGAGCAGTACTTC. This translates into CASSPGQGVLEQYF.

This clone was picked up a small number of times. The chain employs TRBV2 and TRBJ2-2; D is perhaps TRBD2 (5 bases). Germline lookup yields CDR1 SNHLY and CDR2 FYNNEI. CDR3 length equals 15 residues. The V end was cut by 6 bases, the J end by 5 bases, with 16 bases between. The CDR3 reads CASSGGRLKTGELFF. The CDR3 DNA follows: TGTGCCAGCAGCGGAGGACGGCTGAAAACCGGGGAGCTGTTTTTT. The full variable domain, rest sourced from reference TRBV2 and TRBJ2-2, is EPEVTQTPSHQVTQMGQEVILRCVPISNHLYFYWYRQILGQKVEFLVSFYNNEISEKSEIFDDQFSVERPDGSNFTLKIRSTKLEDSAMYFCASSGGRLKTGELFFGEGSRLTVL.

The chain has TRBV21-1 and TRBJ1-5; the table's D call TRBD1 went unverified against the DNA. TRBV21-1 is classified as a pseudogene. This CDR3 has 14 residues. The CDR3 region is CASSRQGESQPQHF. CDR3 sequence (DNA): TGTGCCAGCAGCAGACAGGGGGAATCTCAGCCCCAGCATTTT.

The chain uses TRBV5-1 and TRBJ1-3; TRBD1 agrees at 9 bases. The CDR3 length is 14 residues. The V and J ends lost 3 bases and 7 bases, in that order; junction bases with no gene match: 5. Germline loops: CDR1 SGHRS, CDR2 YFSETQ. The CDR3 DNA sequence: TGCGCCAGCAGCTGGGGACAGGGAGGTAACACCATATATTTT. This encodes CASSWGQGGNTIYF. Full variable domain (missing parts from reference TRBV5-1 and TRBJ1-3): KAGVTQTPRYLIKTRGQQVTLSCSPISGHRSVSWYQQTPGQGLQFLFEYFSETQRNKGNFPGRFSGRQFSNSRSEMNVSTLELGDSALYLCASSWGQGGNTIYFGEGSWLTVV.

This clone turned up a few times. At one boundary the junction diverges from the germline segment, which might be a read error. The rearrangement joins TRBV10-2 to TRBJ1-1; D perhaps matches TRBD1 (5 bases). The CDR3 consists of 16 residues. CDR1 and CDR2 (germline): WSHSY, SAAADI. The CDR3 nucleotides read TGTGCCAGCAGGGACCTAGCGCTGAAGTCGAACACTGAAGCTTTCTTT. Residues: CASRDLALKSNTEAFF.

The CDR3 spells CASSADRGETQYF. The CDR3 DNA follows: TGTGCCAGCAGCGCGGACAGGGGAGAGACCCAGTACTTC. V and J are TRBV11-3 and TRBJ2-5; 9 nucleotides align to TRBD1. This CDR3 has 13 residues. The germline V gene has CDR1 SGHNT and CDR2 YENEEA. V gave up 5 bases and J gave up 4 bases; unmatched junction bases: 2.

This clone was observed a handful of times. The rearrangement uses TRBV5-4 and TRBJ2-3; tentatively, D is TRBD2 (5 bases). Germline V gene sequence: CDR1 SGHNT, CDR2 YYREEE (reference sequence). The V gene lost 4 bases and the J gene lost 4 bases, with 13 bases spanning the gap. The length of the CDR3 is 14 residues. The CDR3 sequence: CASSAGPDPDTQYF. CDR3 DNA: TGTGCCAGCAGCGCGGGTCCGGATCCAGATACGCAGTATTTT.

V is TRBV18 and J is TRBJ1-1; D not resolved. V lost 0 bases to trimming and J lost 4 bases, with 6 bases between them. The CDR3 sequence is 13 residues long. Germline V gene sequence: CDR1 KGHSH, CDR2 LQKENI. CDR3 DNA: TGTGCCAGCTCACCACCGAGCGGCACTGAAGCTTTCTTT. Translation: CASSPPSGTEAFF.

The J gene is TRBJ1-2, the V gene TRBV27; 9 positions match TRBD1. Losses at the gene ends were 3 bases for V and 2 bases for J; bases not matched to a gene: 4. CDR1 and CDR2 from the germline V gene are MNHEY and SMNVEV (reference sequence). The length of the CDR3 is 15 residues. In nucleotides, the CDR3 is TGTGCCAGCAGTTTCTCCGGGACAGGGAACTATGGCTACACCTTC. Translation: CASSFSGTGNYGYTF.

This clone was detected only a few times. The V and J genes are TRBV29-1 and TRBJ1-5; D uncertain. The CDR3 loop spans 12 amino acids. Trimming took off 6 bases at V and 5 bases at J, with 11 bases between the two ends. Germline loops: CDR1 SQVTM, CDR2 ANQGSEA. CDR3 bases: TGCAGCGTCGTGTCGGGGTATCAGCCCCAGCATTTT. Amino acid sequence: CSVVSGYQPQHF.

The gene calls are TRBV7-2 and TRBJ2-7; TRBD1 aligns across 9 bases. The CDR3 length is 18 residues. The ends lost 1 base at V and 4 bases at J; junction bases unmatched: 14. Germline V gene data show CDR1 as SGHTA and CDR2 as FQGNSA. CDR3 protein: CASSLDPQQGARSYEQYF. The DNA of the CDR3 is TGTGCCAGCAGCTTAGACCCACAACAGGGGGCGCGATCATACGAGCAGTACTTC.

This chain connects TRBV2 to TRBJ1-5; D is uncertain. In germline, CDR1 is SNHLY, CDR2 FYNNEI. Trimming removed 8 bases from V and 11 bases from J, with 25 bases in between. There are 15 residues in the CDR3. The CDR3 loop is CASRHGLDAGSTQHF. CDR3 DNA sequence: TGTGCCAGCCGCCACGGTTTGGACGCGGGCAGTACCCAGCATTTT.